These 7 T cell receptor beta chains were all obtained from the same sample, sequenced in a study of CXCR3-negative and CXCR3-positive naive CD8 T cells. Study-level findings and limits: More hydrophobic TRB CDR3s occurred in CXCR3-positive than in CXCR3-negative naive cells.

5' RACE with UMI labels generated the TRB cDNA libraries. TCRdb reworked the 5' RACE reads into one entry per CDR3 protein, no DNA. This listing includes under 150,000 distinct CDR3 sequences. These receptors have no known antigen. Sequencing input: naive CXCR3+ CD8+ T cells from blood. The subset here: CD45RO-CCR7+CD27+CD95- naive CD8+ T cells expressing CXCR3 (TNR3+). The origin of the receptors is a human donor in good health. Some clones in this sample may be carry-over from other donors' samples.

The chain links TRBV30 to TRBJ1-1. The CDR3 is 14 amino acids. Per germline, CDR1 GTSNPN and CDR2 SVGIG (reference sequence). The CDR3 reads CAWSVLMEGTEAFF.

The gene calls are TRBV5-6 and TRBJ1-6; TCRdb designates TRBD1, a call that cannot be tested without DNA. In germline, CDR1 is SGHDT, CDR2 YYEEEE. The length of the CDR3 is 17 residues. The CDR3 spells CASSWRSGGAGNSPLHF.

This chain joins TRBV5-6 and TRBJ2-2; TCRdb calls TRBD2, which cannot be checked without DNA. Germline V gene data show CDR1 as SGHDT and CDR2 as YYEEEE. CDR3 length equals 16 residues. The CDR3 here is CASSLRLAGGTGELFF.

The chain links TRBV15 to TRBJ1-1; there is no DNA to check the TCRdb D call of TRBD1. The CDR3 totals 14 residues. Germline V gives CDR1 LNHNV, CDR2 YYDKDF (reference sequence). CDR3 protein: CATSIEGRDTEAFF. Supplemented by reference TRBV15 and TRBJ1-1, the full variable domain reads DAMVIQNPRYQVTQFGKPVTLSCSQTLNHNVMYWYQQKSSQAPKLLFHYYDKDFNNEADTPDNFQSRRPNTSFCFLDIRSPGLGDTAMYLCATSIEGRDTEAFFGQGTRLTVV.

This chain uses TRBV6-2 or TRBV6-3 with TRBJ2-1; TCRdb indicates TRBD2, and absent DNA this call remains unverified. This CDR3 spans 15 amino acids. Germline-derived CDR1 and CDR2 are MNHEY and SVGEGT. CDR3: CASSDGLGTYNEQFF.

The gene calls are TRBV15 and TRBJ1-1; TCRdb calls TRBD1, which cannot be checked without DNA. This CDR3 spans 13 amino acids. Germline V CDR1 and CDR2: LNHNV, YYDKDF (reference sequence). The CDR3 region is CATSRDQGPEAFF.

V gene TRBV29-1 combines with J gene TRBJ2-7; TCRdb's D gene call, TRBD1, goes unchecked for lack of DNA. Per the germline V gene, CDR1 is SQVTM and CDR2 is ANQGSEA. The CDR3 sequence is 13 residues long. The CDR3 sequence: CSAAGTPSYEQYF.